This T cell receptor beta chain comes out of a study of regulatory T cells in long-lasting Graves disease. Study-level points and caveats: Accuracy was possibly reduced by small sample size.

With iRepertoire HTBI primers and Arm-PCR of CDR3 regions, TCR beta libraries were built. Via MiXCR, TCRdb re-called the multiplex PCR reads, giving one row per CDR3 protein. The table includes over 500,000 distinct CDR3 sequences, 15% to 20% detected once. This clonotype was seen a few times. Its matching antigen is unknown. CDR3 length: 14 residues. Germline V gene lookup returns CDR1 LGHDT and CDR2 YNNKEL (reference sequence). Deletions cut 6 bases from V and 0 bases from J, with 9 bases between. Time point in this sample: newly diagnosed GD, antithyroid drugs for less than 3 months. The authors made the TCR library using RNA they extracted from PBMCs. Another study also made use of these data, one on T cells in Graves' hyperthyroidism and ophthalmopathy.

The specimen comprised peripheral blood mononuclear cells (PBMCs), sampled at new diagnosis, from a patient treated with antithyroid drugs. The TCR originated in a woman in her twenties or thirties with Graves disease. The V and J genes are TRBV3-1 and TRBJ1-3, with D unresolved. As DNA, the CDR3 is TGTGCCAGCAGTTACTCCCACTCTGGAAACACCATATATTTT. Translation: CASSYSHSGNTIYF. Supplemented by reference TRBV3-1 and TRBJ1-3, the full variable domain reads DTAVSQTPKYLVTQMGNDKSIKCEQNLGHDTMYWYKQDSKKFLKIMFSYNNKELIINETVPNRFSPKSPDKAHLNLHINSLELGDSAVYFCASSYSHSGNTIYFGEGSWLTVV.